This passage covers 22 T cell receptor beta chains from one sample sequenced in a study of human thymus T cells. It was from resections taken during corrective heart surgery that the thymus tissue came. The table came from immunoSEQ multiplex PCR; TCRdb's copy has only in-frame clones and leaves some out. The data contain about 78,000 clones, 90% to 98% of them singletons. Material: thymus tissue. The receptors come from a boy under two years old with a congenital heart defect but otherwise immunologically healthy.

The genes are TRBV4-1 and TRBJ2-5; 9 bases match TRBD1. The CDR3 contains 16 residues. The germline V gene has CDR1 MGHRA and CDR2 YSYEKL. Trimming cost V 3 bases and J 0 bases; bases outside gene matches: 5. The CDR3 loop is CASSQGQGRYQETQYF. The CDR3 DNA reads as TGCGCCAGCAGCCAGGGACAGGGAAGGTACCAAGAGACCCAGTACTTC.

This rearrangement joins TRBV2 to TRBJ2-3; TRBD2 matches 8 bases. Germline V lookup: CDR1 SNHLY, CDR2 FYNNEI. This CDR3 comprises 15 residues. V trimming: 6 bases; J trimming: 0 bases; junction bases outside the gene matches: 5. The CDR3 DNA reads as TGTGCCAGCAGGTTACTAGCGGCCAGCACAGATACGCAGTATTTT. It yields the protein CASRLLAASTDTQYF.

This sequence joins TRBV9 and TRBJ2-1; 10 bases agree with TRBD2. Germline V CDR1 and CDR2: SGDLS, YYNGEE. The V and J ends lost 3 bases and 4 bases, in that order; junction bases with no gene match: 25. The CDR3 is 22 amino acids. The CDR3 region is CASSARSGRALIHPPTYNEQFF. The CDR3 nucleotides read TGTGCCAGCAGCGCGAGGAGCGGGAGGGCTCTCATCCACCCCCCCACTTACAATGAGCAGTTCTTC.

The chain employs TRBV10-3 and TRBJ1-5, with a weak D call TRBD1 (6 bases). CDR1 and CDR2 (germline): ENHRY, SYGVKD. V lost 2 bases and J lost 4, with 15 bases in between. The CDR3 has 16 residues. CDR3 protein: CAISENRAAGNQPQHF. For the CDR3, the DNA is TGTGCCATCAGTGAGAACAGGGCCGCGGGAAATCAGCCCCAGCATTTT.

The chain uses TRBV11-3 and TRBJ1-3; no firm D call. V lost 5 bases, J lost 0 bases, and 17 bases lay in between. Per germline, CDR1 SGHNT and CDR2 YENEEA. The length of the CDR3 is 17 residues. The CDR3 spells CASSHTRYFHSGNTIYF. The CDR3 bases are TGTGCCAGCAGCCACACTCGGTACTTCCACTCTGGAAACACCATATATTTT. The full variable domain, completed using reference TRBV11-3 and TRBJ1-3, is EAGVVQSPRYKIIEKKQPVAFWCNPISGHNTLYWYLQNLGQGPELLIRYENEEAVDDSQLPKDRFSAERLKGVDSTLKIQPAELGDSAVYLCASSHTRYFHSGNTIYFGEGSWLTVV.

The gene calls are TRBV5-1 and TRBJ2-3; a weak D match, TRBD2 (6 bases). This CDR3 has 18 residues. Between the trimmed V and J ends, which lost 0 bases and 2 bases, there was a span of 19 bases. The germline CDR1 and CDR2 sequences are SGHRS and YFSETQ. The CDR3 nucleotides read TGCGCCAGCAGCTTGGCCTCTTCTGCGGGACCCAACACAGATACGCAGTATTTT. Translating gives CASSLASSAGPNTDTQYF.

This chain connects TRBV7-9 to TRBJ2-7; 9 nucleotides line up with TRBD2. V trimming: 4 bases; J trimming: 5 bases; junction bases outside the gene matches: 15. The CDR3 length is 17 residues. The germline V gene has CDR1 SEHNR and CDR2 FQNEAQ (reference sequence). The CDR3 region is CASSSSLGREGQNEQYF. In nucleotides, the CDR3 is TGTGCCAGCAGCTCCTCTCTTGGGCGGGAGGGCCAAAACGAGCAGTACTTC.

The V and J genes are TRBV7-8 and TRBJ2-1; 9 bases line up with TRBD2. The CDR3 totals 17 residues. CDR1 is SGHVS and CDR2 is FQNEAQ in the germline V gene. Trimming took 1 base from V and 7 from J; bases not matched to a gene: 11. The CDR3, as DNA: TGTGCCAGCAGCTTAGTGTTGAGGCGGGAGGGGTGGAATGAGCAGTTCTTC. Translated: CASSLVLRREGWNEQFF.

The chain couples TRBV5-1 to TRBJ2-3; the D gene could be TRBD1 or TRBD2 (5 bases each). Germline loops: CDR1 SGHRS, CDR2 YFSETQ. V gave up 3 bases and J gave up 0 bases, with 14 bases separating them. The CDR3 contains 16 residues. The CDR3 loop reads CASSWGNRPSTDTQYF. In DNA, the CDR3 is TGCGCCAGCAGCTGGGGGAACAGGCCTAGCACAGATACGCAGTATTTT.

This CDR3 reads CASSLRLAGGPDNEQFF. The DNA for the CDR3 is TGTGCCAGCAGCCTCCGACTAGCGGGAGGGCCCGACAATGAGCAGTTCTTC. This chain uses TRBV11-3 with TRBJ2-1, with 14 bases identical to TRBD2. This CDR3 has 17 residues. J gave up 5 bases and V 5 bases, and 8 bases lay outside the gene matches. Per the germline V gene, CDR1 is SGHNT and CDR2 is YENEEA.

The genes are TRBV5-4 and TRBJ1-2, with 9 bases fitting TRBD1. The V gene end was trimmed by 4 bases and the J gene end by 4 bases; junction bases not matched to a gene: 2. CDR3 length equals 13 residues. Looked up from germline, CDR1 is SGHNT and CDR2 is YYREEE (reference sequence). The CDR3 is CASSIQGAYGYTF. The CDR3 DNA reads TGTGCCAGCAGCATACAGGGGGCCTATGGCTACACCTTC.

The chain couples TRBV7-9 to TRBJ2-3; D is unclear. V lost 5 bases, J lost 1 base, and 10 bases lay in between. CDR1 and CDR2 (germline): SEHNR, FQNEAQ (reference sequence). This CDR3 is 14 amino acids long. The CDR3 reads CASSTGRRTDTQYF. CDR3 in DNA: TGTGCCAGCAGCACCGGCAGGCGCACAGATACGCAGTATTTT.

This chain joins TRBV5-5 and TRBJ2-7; no definite D call. Trimming stripped 4 bases from V and 4 bases from J, with 15 bases between. CDR1 SGHKS and CDR2 YYEKEE come from the germline V gene (reference sequence). The CDR3 covers 14 residues. CDR3 protein: CASSHTPADYEQYF. Here the CDR3 DNA reads TGTGCCAGCAGCCACACTCCGGCCGATTACGAGCAGTACTTC.

This rearrangement joins TRBV27 to TRBJ2-2; a weak D match, TRBD2 (5 bases). The CDR3 contains 14 residues. Trimming left V 5 bases short and J 4 bases short, with 11 bases between. In germline, CDR1 is MNHEY, CDR2 SMNVEV (reference sequence). The CDR3 reads CASSLPAGTGELFF. CDR3 coding DNA: TGTGCCAGCAGTCTCCCCGCGGGCACCGGGGAGCTGTTTTTT.

The chain combines TRBV12-5 with TRBJ1-6, with TRBD1 matching over 7 bases. The trim removed 2 bases at V and 6 bases at J, leaving 4 bases unmatched. CDR1 is LGHNT, CDR2 FRNRAP, per germline. CDR3 length: 15 amino acids. CDR3 in amino acids: CASGLRGPGNSPLHF. The CDR3 DNA follows: TGTGCTAGTGGTTTGAGGGGGCCGGGTAATTCACCCCTCCACTTT.

The rearrangement uses TRBV9 and TRBJ2-1; 7 bases match TRBD1. Per germline, CDR1 SGDLS and CDR2 YYNGEE. The CDR3 contains 17 residues. The V segment lost 4 bases and the J segment 6 bases; nucleotides outside the gene matches: 16. CDR3 nucleotides: TGTGCCAGCAGCCCGGAAAACCAGCCAAACAGGGGCAATGAGCAGTTCTTC. It specifies CASSPENQPNRGNEQFF.

The chain has TRBV6-6 and TRBJ1-5, with D unresolved. The CDR3 runs 13 residues. In germline, CDR1 is MNHNY, CDR2 SVGAGI (reference sequence). The germline V and J ends were trimmed by 6 bases and 2 bases, with 8 bases remaining between them. This CDR3 is CASRPRGNQPQHF. DNA of the CDR3: TGTGCCAGCAGACCGCGGGGCAATCAGCCCCAGCATTTT.

The chain couples TRBV7-8 to TRBJ2-3; possibly TRBD1 or TRBD2 for D (5 bases each). The length of the CDR3 is 16 residues. Trimming took off 1 base at V and 4 bases at J, with 15 bases between the two ends. Germline assignment: CDR1 SGHVS and CDR2 FQNEAQ. The CDR3 DNA reads as TGTGCCAGCAGCTTAGGGAGAGGGGAACTTTCAGATACGCAGTATTTT. Translated, it gives CASSLGRGELSDTQYF.

This clone has only one observation. The chain uses TRBV7-2 and TRBJ2-5; the D is unclear. The ends were cut back, 2 bases at V and 4 bases at J, with 5 bases in the middle. The CDR3 spans 12 residues. CDR1 SGHTA and CDR2 FQGNSA come from the germline V gene. CDR3 sequence reads: CASSLKTETQYF. DNA for the CDR3: TGTGCCAGCAGCTTAAAGACAGAGACCCAGTACTTC.

The chain combines TRBV11-2 with TRBJ1-2; tentative D call: TRBD1 (5 bases). Per germline, CDR1 SGHAT and CDR2 FQNNGV. The CDR3 totals 13 residues. With 5 bases removed from V and 8 bases from J, the gap between germline ends came to 15 bases. CDR3 sequence reads: CASSEEGWRGYTF. The CDR3 DNA is TGTGCCAGCAGCGAGGAGGGGTGGAGGGGCTACACCTTC.

The genes are TRBV23-1 and TRBJ2-5, with D unresolved. The end of the DNA fits TRBJ2-7 better, so the J call may be wrong. TRBV23-1 falls under the ORF class, with uncertain function. This CDR3 spans 16 amino acids. The CDR3 is CASSQDLYSDGYEQYF. Here the CDR3 DNA reads TGCGCCAGCAGTCAAGATTTGTACAGCGATGGCTACGAGCAGTACTTC.

The chain carries TRBV28 and TRBJ1-1; possible D gene TRBD1, 5 bases. The CDR3 spans 16 residues. Trimming removed 5 bases at V and 0 bases at J, with 16 bases between. Germline V gives CDR1 MDHEN, CDR2 SYDVKM. Here the CDR3 reads CASSRNPTDMNTEAFF. The CDR3, as DNA: TGTGCCAGCAGTCGTAATCCGACAGATATGAACACTGAAGCTTTCTTT.